This entry lists 10 T cell receptor beta chains sequenced from one sample in a study of metastatic and nonmetastatic thyroid tumors. None of the patients had undergone any treatment ahead of thyroid surgery. TCRdb re-processed the PCR reads through MiXCR. This sample has roughly 19,000 clones; over 20% occur once, and the top ten carry less than 11%. Material for sequencing was tumor tissue. The source of these receptors is a male donor with papillary thyroid cancer or a benign thyroid nodule (not recorded which). Some clones in this sample may be carry-over from other donors' samples.

This chain connects TRBV3-1 to TRBJ1-4; a possible D gene is TRBD1 (6 bases). The V end lost 5 bases, the J end lost 7 bases, and 11 bases lay between the germline ends. Germline V lookup: CDR1 LGHDT, CDR2 YNNKEL (reference sequence). The CDR3 extends over 13 amino acids. The CDR3 nucleotides are TGTGCCAGCAGCGCCGGGACAAGTGAAAAACTGTTTTTT. This encodes CASSAGTSEKLFF.

This clone is medium-sized within its sample. This chain uses TRBV12-5 with TRBJ1-3; D gene unclear. Germline CDR1 is LGHNT and CDR2 is FRNRAP. CDR3 length: 13 residues. V was cut by 6 bases and J by 0 bases, with 6 bases left in between. The CDR3 reads CASGRDSGNTIYF. The DNA of the CDR3 is TGTGCTAGTGGGAGGGACTCTGGAAACACCATATATTTT.

This clone was observed at least ten times. A read error may explain this, as a much larger clone is one base away. The V gene is TRBV28, the J gene TRBJ2-3, with 7 bases identical to TRBD2. Germline values: CDR1 MDHEN, CDR2 SYDVKM. Unmatched junction bases numbered 13, after V lost 5 bases and J lost 5 bases. This CDR3 comprises 16 residues. CDR3 in DNA: TGTGCCAGCAGTACCTCCCCGGGGAGGGACGGAGATACGCAGTATTTT. It encodes CASSTSPGRDGDTQYF.

The sample holds many counts of this clone. The rearrangement joins TRBV3-1 to TRBJ2-5, with D unresolved. This CDR3 has 13 residues. With 7 bases removed from V and 0 bases from J, the gap between germline ends came to 9 bases. From germline, CDR1 is LGHDT and CDR2 YNNKEL (reference sequence). The CDR3 DNA is TGTGCCAGCACCCCTGTTGACCAAGAGACCCAGTACTTC. Translating gives CASTPVDQETQYF.

This clone is medium-sized (0.01 to 0.1%). The rearrangement joins TRBV11-2 to TRBJ2-3; D call uncertain. V was trimmed by 0 bases and J by 5 bases, leaving 9 bases between them. The CDR3 is 14 amino acids. Germline V gives CDR1 SGHAT, CDR2 FQNNGV. The CDR3 protein is CASSLDLTEDTQYF. CDR3 coding DNA: TGTGCCAGCAGCTTAGATCTAACTGAAGATACGCAGTATTTT.

This clone was seen at least ten times. The chain links TRBV29-1 to TRBJ1-2, with TRBD1 matching 7 bases. The CDR3 contains 18 residues. Germline CDR1 and CDR2: SQVTM and ANQGSEA. Losses at the gene ends were 4 bases for V and 2 bases for J; bases not matched to a gene: 19. The CDR3 reads CSVVGVAGQKQGNYGYTF. CDR3 DNA sequence: TGCAGCGTTGTTGGGGTTGCGGGGCAAAAACAGGGGAACTATGGCTACACCTTC. The whole variable domain, filled in from reference TRBV29-1 and TRBJ1-2, reads SAVISQKPSRDICQRGTSLTIQCQVDSQVTMMFWYRQQPGQSLTLIATANQGSEATYESGFVIDKFPISRPNLTFSTLTVSNMSPEDSSIYLCSVVGVAGQKQGNYGYTFGSGTRLTVV.

The rearrangement uses TRBV30 and TRBJ1-1; no reliable D call. Trimming pared 0 bases from V and 10 bases from J, leaving 15 bases between. CDR1 is GTSNPN, CDR2 SVGIG, per germline (reference sequence). The CDR3 covers 13 residues. The CDR3 loop reads CAWSVGVVEAAFF. The CDR3 coding sequence is TGTGCCTGGAGTGTAGGCGTGGTGGAGGCAGCTTTCTTT. Using reference TRBV30 and TRBJ1-1 for the parts outside the CDR3, the full variable domain is SQTIHQWPATLVQPVGSPLSLECTVEGTSNPNLYWYRQAAGRGLQLLFYSVGIGQISSEVPQNLSASRPQDRQFILSSKKLLLSDSGFYLCAWSVGVVEAAFFGQGTRLTVV.

This clone is medium-sized by share. This sequence joins TRBV5-1 and TRBJ2-2; D perhaps matches TRBD1 (5 bases). The CDR3 contains 16 residues. Between the trimmed V and J ends, which lost 1 base and 5 bases, there was a span of 15 bases. Per germline, CDR1 SGHRS and CDR2 YFSETQ. The chain's CDR3 is CASSLLSVTATGELFF. The CDR3 region has the DNA TGCGCCAGCAGCTTGCTCTCTGTGACAGCAACCGGGGAGCTGTTTTTT.

This clone was observed many times. This sequence joins TRBV20-1 and TRBJ2-3; possibly TRBD1 for D (6 bases). The CDR3 has 15 residues. The V end was cut by 5 bases, the J end by 4 bases, with 19 bases between. Looked up from germline, CDR1 is DFQATT and CDR2 is SNEGSKA (reference sequence). CDR3 sequence: CSAGPGTRMADTQYF. CDR3 in DNA: TGCAGTGCTGGGCCCGGGACAAGGATGGCAGATACGCAGTATTTT.

This clone was counted at least ten times. This chain links TRBV20-1 with TRBJ2-7, with TRBD2 matching 8 bases. Unmatched junction bases numbered 7, after V lost 1 base and J lost 5 bases. The CDR3 is 14 amino acids. In germline, CDR1 is DFQATT, CDR2 SNEGSKA (reference sequence). CDR3 in amino acids: CSARAGTSLHEQYF. For the CDR3, the DNA is TGCAGTGCTAGAGCTGGGACTAGTCTACACGAGCAGTACTTC.